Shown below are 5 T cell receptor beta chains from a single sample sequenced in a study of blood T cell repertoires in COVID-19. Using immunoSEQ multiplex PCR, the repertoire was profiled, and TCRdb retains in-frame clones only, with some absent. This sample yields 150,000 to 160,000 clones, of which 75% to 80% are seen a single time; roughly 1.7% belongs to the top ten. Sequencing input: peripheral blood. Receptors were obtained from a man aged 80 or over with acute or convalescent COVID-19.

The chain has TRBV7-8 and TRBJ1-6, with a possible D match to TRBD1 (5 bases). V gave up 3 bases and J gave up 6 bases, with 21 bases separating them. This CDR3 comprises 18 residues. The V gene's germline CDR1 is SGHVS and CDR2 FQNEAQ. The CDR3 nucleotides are TGTGCCAGCAGCTTTCAACCCAGGCGGGGCGGATTTAATTCACCCCTCCACTTT. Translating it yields CASSFQPRRGGFNSPLHF.

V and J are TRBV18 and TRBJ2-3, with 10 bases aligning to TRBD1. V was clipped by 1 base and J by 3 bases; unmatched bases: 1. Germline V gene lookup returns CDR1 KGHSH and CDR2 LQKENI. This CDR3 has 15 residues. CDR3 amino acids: CASSPRTGGTDTQYF. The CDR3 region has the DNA TGTGCCAGCTCACCACGGACAGGGGGGACAGATACGCAGTATTTT.

CDR3 DNA sequence: TGTGCCTGCCTTGCTAAACCGGGACAGGGGATAGATGGCTACACCTTC. As protein: CACLAKPGQGIDGYTF. The chain couples TRBV30 to TRBJ1-2, with 10 bases matching TRBD1. V shed 6 bases and J 6 bases; nucleotides not matched to a gene: 16. The CDR3 sequence is 16 residues long. Germline V gene lookup returns CDR1 GTSNPN and CDR2 SVGIG (reference sequence).

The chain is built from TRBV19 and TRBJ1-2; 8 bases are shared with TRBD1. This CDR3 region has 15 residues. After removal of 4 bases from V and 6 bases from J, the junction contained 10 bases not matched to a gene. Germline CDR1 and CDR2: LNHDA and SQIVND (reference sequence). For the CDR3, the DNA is TGTGCCAGTAGTAACTCCAGGGGGCGGTCTCATGGCTACACCTTC. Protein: CASSNSRGRSHGYTF.

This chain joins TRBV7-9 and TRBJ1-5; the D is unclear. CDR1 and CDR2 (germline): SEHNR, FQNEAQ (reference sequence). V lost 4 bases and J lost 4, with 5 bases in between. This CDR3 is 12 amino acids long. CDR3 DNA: TGTGCCAGCAGCTCCATTAATCAGCCCCAGCATTTT. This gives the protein CASSSINQPQHF.